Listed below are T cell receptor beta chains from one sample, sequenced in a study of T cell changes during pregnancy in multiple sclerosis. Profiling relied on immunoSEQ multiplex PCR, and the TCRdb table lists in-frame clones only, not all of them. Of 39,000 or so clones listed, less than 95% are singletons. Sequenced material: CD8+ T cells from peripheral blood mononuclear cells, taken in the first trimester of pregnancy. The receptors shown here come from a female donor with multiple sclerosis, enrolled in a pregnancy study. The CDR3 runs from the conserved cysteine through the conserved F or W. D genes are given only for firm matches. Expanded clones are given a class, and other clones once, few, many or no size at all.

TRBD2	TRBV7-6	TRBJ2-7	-	TGTGCCAGCAGCTTAGATTCTAGCGGGAGATCTCTCGAGCAGTACTTC	CASSLDSSGRSLEQYF
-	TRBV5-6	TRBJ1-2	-	TGTGCCAGCAGCCCGGGACACACCAGGGCTGGCTACACCTTC	CASSPGHTRAGYTF
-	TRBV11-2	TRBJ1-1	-	TGTGCCAGCAGCTTGGACGTTTCGGGGGTGTCGGCTTTCTTT	CASSLDVSGVSAFF
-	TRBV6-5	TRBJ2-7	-	TGTGCCAGCAGTTACTCGGTGAGCTACGAGCAGTACTTC	CASSYSVSYEQYF
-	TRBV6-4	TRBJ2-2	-	TGTGCCAGCAGTGAGTCTAGCACCGGGGAGCTGTTTTTT	CASSESSTGELFF
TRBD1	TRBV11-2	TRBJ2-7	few	TGTGCCAGCAGCTTAGGGACAGGGGCCTACGAGCAGTACTTC	CASSLGTGAYEQYF
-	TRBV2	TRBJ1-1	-	TGTGCCAGCGTGGACGGCAGGGCGAACACTGAAGCTTTCTTT	CASVDGRANTEAFF
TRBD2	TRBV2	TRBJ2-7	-	TGTGCCAGCAGGGGCCCGGGGACTAGCGGCTCCTACGAGCAGTACTTC	CASRGPGTSGSYEQYF
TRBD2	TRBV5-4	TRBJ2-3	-	TGTGCCAGCAGCCCAGGGACTAGCGGGAGAGTGAGCACAGATACGCAGTATTTT	CASSPGTSGRVSTDTQYF
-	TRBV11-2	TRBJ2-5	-	TGTGCCAGCAGCTTAGAGGCCTTTGGCATCATAGGGGCAGAGACCCAGTACTTC	CASSLEAFGIIGAETQYF
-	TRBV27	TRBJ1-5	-	TGTGCCAGCAGTTATAATAGCAATCAGCCCCAGCATTTT	CASSYNSNQPQHF
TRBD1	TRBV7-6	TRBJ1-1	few	TGTGCCAGCAGCAACCCAAAGGGACAGGGGAACACTGAAGCTTTCTTT	CASSNPKGQGNTEAFF
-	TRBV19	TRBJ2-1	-	TGTGCCAGTAGTAGGAGGGACAATGAGCAGTTCTTC	CASSRRDNEQFF
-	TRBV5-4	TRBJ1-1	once	TGTGCCAGCAGCTTGGGACAGCTTGAAGCTTTCTTT	CASSLGQLEAFF
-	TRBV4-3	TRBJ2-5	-	TGCGCCAGCAGCCAAGATCCAGGGGAGGAGACCCAGTACTTC	CASSQDPGEETQYF
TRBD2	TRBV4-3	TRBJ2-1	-	TGCGCCAGCAGCCTCGGCGGGGGGGCCAATGAGCAGTTCTTC	CASSLGGGANEQFF
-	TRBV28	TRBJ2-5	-	TGTGCCAGCAGTTTTGATGGGCGGGGGCGATTACCAGAGACCCAGTACTTC	CASSFDGRGRLPETQYF
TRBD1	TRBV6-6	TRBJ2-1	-	TGTGCCAGCAGCAGGACAGGGCATGAGCAGTTCTTC	CASSRTGHEQFF
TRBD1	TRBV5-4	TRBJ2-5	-	TGTGCCAGCAGCGTACAGGGGGGTGAAGAGACCCAGTACTTC	CASSVQGGEETQYF
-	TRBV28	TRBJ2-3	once	TGTGCCAGCAGTTTCCGGACAGATACGCAGTATTTT	CASSFRTDTQYF
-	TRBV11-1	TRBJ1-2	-	TGTGCCAGCAGCCTTCGGACAGATGATTACTATGGCTACACCTTC	CASSLRTDDYYGYTF
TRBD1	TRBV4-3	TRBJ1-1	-	TGCGCCAGCAGCCCGCGGACAGGGACATTGAAAGGGACTGAAGCTTTCTTT	CASSPRTGTLKGTEAFF
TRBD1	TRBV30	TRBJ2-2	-	TGTGCCTGGAGTGTAATCCAGGGGGCGCATCGGGGGGAGCTGTTTTTT	CAWSVIQGAHRGELFF
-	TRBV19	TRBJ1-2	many	TGTGCCAGTAGTATAGTAGGGACACGCGGATATGGCTACACCTTC	CASSIVGTRGYGYTF
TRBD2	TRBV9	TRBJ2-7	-	TGTGCCAGTGGCGAGAGCGGGGACTCCTACGAGCAGTACTTC	CASGESGDSYEQYF
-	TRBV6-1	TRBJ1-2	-	TGTGCCAGCAGTGAAGTACAGCTCTATGGCTACACCTTC	CASSEVQLYGYTF
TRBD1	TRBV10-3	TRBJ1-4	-	TGTGCCATCAGAGACAGGGAAGAAAAACTGTTTTTT	CAIRDREEKLFF
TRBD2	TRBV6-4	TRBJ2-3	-	TGTGCCAGCAGTGACAAAGCGGGATCGGGCACAGATACGCAGTATTTT	CASSDKAGSGTDTQYF
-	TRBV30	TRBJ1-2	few	TGTGCCTGGAGTGTACCTTCGGGAGGTGGCTACACCTTC	CAWSVPSGGGYTF
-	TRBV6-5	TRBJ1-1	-	TGTGCCAGCAGTTACGAGGCACTAGCTGAAGCTTTCTTT	CASSYEALAEAFF
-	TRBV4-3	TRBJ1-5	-	TGCGCCAGCAGCCAAGATAGCGGGGGCCATAGCAATCAGCCCCAGCATTTT	CASSQDSGGHSNQPQHF
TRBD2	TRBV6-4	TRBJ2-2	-	TGTGCCAGCAGTGCAGGGACTAGCACCGGGGAGCTGTTTTTT	CASSAGTSTGELFF
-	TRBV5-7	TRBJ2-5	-	TGTGCCAGCAGCTTAGGAGTCTGGCCAGAGACCCAGTACTTC	CASSLGVWPETQYF
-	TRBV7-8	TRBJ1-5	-	TGTGCCAGCAGCTCGCAGGGTCGCAATCAGCCCCAGCATTTT	CASSSQGRNQPQHF
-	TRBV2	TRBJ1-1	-	TGTGCCAGCAGTGACAGGGATGGGAACACTGAAGCTTTCTTT	CASSDRDGNTEAFF
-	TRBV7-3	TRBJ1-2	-	TGTGCCAGCAGCTTAGACGGCGGTGATGGCTACACCTTC	CASSLDGGDGYTF
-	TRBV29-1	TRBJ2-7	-	TGCAGCGTTGTGTCGTGGCAGGACTCCTACGAGCAGTACTTC	CSVVSWQDSYEQYF